One and the same sample provided the 20 T cell receptor beta chains below, sequenced in a study of tumor and adjacent non-tumor tissue in lung cancer. RNA was extracted from bulk tissue without any cell sorting. A modified ARM-PCR protocol with three rounds of nested PCR amplified TCRbeta. From the multiplex PCR reads, TCRdb called clonotypes with MiXCR, one entry per CDR3 protein. The profile shows 90,000 or so distinct CDR3 sequences, around 59% of them singletons. Material for sequencing was lung tumor tissue. Receptor source: a man in his 70s with non-small cell lung cancer.

Comment on this clonotype: The junction and the germline gene differ at one end; a read error may be behind it. The rearrangement joins TRBV29-1 to TRBJ2-3; 11 nucleotides match TRBD2. Germline V gives CDR1 SQVTM, CDR2 ANQGSEA. This CDR3 contains 14 residues. This CDR3 reads CSSQTSGTADAQYF. CDR3 in DNA: TGCAGCTCCCAGACTAGCGGGACTGCAGATGCGCAGTATTTT.

For this clonotype: Germline is not matched at one junction end, which may reflect a read error. The gene calls are TRBV11-2 and TRBJ2-2; D assignment may be TRBD1 or TRBD2 (5 bases each). The CDR3 loop spans 14 amino acids. CDR1 and CDR2 from the germline V gene are SGHAT and FQNNGV. The CDR3: CASGLLGPRGELFF. CDR3 DNA: TGTGCCAGCGGCTTACTGGGACCACGCGGGGAGCTGTTTTTT.

A word on this clonotype: A much more abundant neighbour one base away suggests this may be a read error. Because the CDR3 is missing its conserved closing phenylalanine or tryptophan, this is likely a read error. The chain employs TRBV5-6 and TRBJ2-7; D is unresolved. V lost 1 base, J lost 0 bases, and 8 bases lay in between. The CDR3 contains 14 residues. Germline lookup yields CDR1 SGHDT and CDR2 YYEEEE. CDR3 amino acids: CASSLFSNSYEQYY. The DNA for the CDR3 is TGTGCCAGCAGCTTGTTTTCAAACTCCTACGAGCAGTACTAC.

This clonotype was seen just once. One end of the junction is discordant with germline, which a read error may explain. The rearrangement links TRBV12-3 or TRBV12-4 to TRBJ1-6; D might be TRBD1 (5 bases). This CDR3 region has 14 residues. In DNA form, the CDR3 reads TGTGCCAGTAGTTTCTTCAGGGAGGATTCACCCCTCCACTTT. Translated: CASSFFREDSPLHF.

The rearrangement uses TRBV6-5 and TRBJ2-3; 7 positions agree with TRBD2. The J segment lost 3 bases and the V segment lost 6 bases, leaving 12 bases of the junction unmatched. Germline loops: CDR1 MNHEY, CDR2 SVGAGI. The CDR3 length is 16 residues. In DNA form, the CDR3 reads TGTGCCAGCAGACGGGGGGTGGACCGTTTTACAGATACGCAGTATTTT. This translates into CASRRGVDRFTDTQYF.

Concerning this clonotype: A read error may explain this, as a much larger clone is one base away. The genes are TRBV20-1 and TRBJ2-3; TRBD2 might be the D (6 bases). The V and J ends lost 2 bases and 3 bases respectively, with 12 bases between them. The CDR3 contains 14 residues. Per germline, CDR1 DFQATT and CDR2 SNEGSKA (reference sequence). CDR3 sequence: CSARTIGRTDTQYF. CDR3 DNA sequence: TGCAGTGCTAGAACGATAGGGAGGACAGATACGCAGTATTTT.

Points on this clonotype: A much larger clone lies one base from this, so it may be a read error. The chain employs TRBV6-5 and TRBJ2-6, with unresolved D. Germline V gene data show CDR1 as MNHEY and CDR2 as SVGAGI. V was trimmed by 4 bases and J by 2 bases, leaving 9 bases between them. The CDR3 is 15 residues long. CDR3 nucleotides: TGTGCCAGCAGTTGCGGCGGAGCTGGGGCCAACGTCCTGACTTTC. Translated: CASSCGGAGANVLTF.

A word on this clonotype: Here the CDR3 omits its conserved ending phenylalanine or tryptophan, so a read error is the likely source. The J gene is TRBJ2-2, the V gene TRBV11-2; TRBD1 agrees at 7 bases. V trimming: 9 bases; J trimming: 7 bases; junction bases outside the gene matches: 17. Germline CDR1 is SGHAT and CDR2 is FQNNGV. The CDR3 consists of 16 residues. For the CDR3, the DNA is TGTGCCAGTAGCCTACAGGGGACGTTGTTCGTCGGGGAGCTGTTTCTT. Amino acids: CASSLQGTLFVGELFL.

In its sample, this clonotype was seen many times. V and J are TRBV5-4 and TRBJ2-5; no reliable D call. V lost 4 bases and J lost 8, with 21 bases in between. This CDR3 spans 15 amino acids. The germline gives CDR1 SGHNT, CDR2 YYREEE (reference sequence). The CDR3 loop reads CASSGKGRVEYTQYF. The CDR3, as DNA: TGTGCCAGCAGCGGCAAAGGACGGGTCGAATATACCCAGTACTTC.

Notes on this clonotype: With a much larger clone just one base away, this may be a read error. The CDR3, as DNA: TGTGCCAGCGCAACTCAGCAGGCAGGTGACACAGAGACGCAGTATTTT. It encodes CASATQQAGDTETQYF. V gene TRBV5-6 combines with J gene TRBJ2-3; D not certain. The length of the CDR3 is 16 residues. The germline V gene has CDR1 SGHDT and CDR2 YYEEEE.

This chain's CDR3 is CSARDIPTGKAAKNIQYF. In DNA, the CDR3 is TGCAGTGCTAGAGATATACCGACAGGGAAAGCAGCCAAAAACATTCAGTACTTC. The V and J genes are TRBV20-1 and TRBJ2-4, with 7 bases identical to TRBD1. J lost 0 bases, V lost 0 bases, and 11 bases had no gene match. Germline V gene sequence: CDR1 DFQATT, CDR2 SNEGSKA (reference sequence). CDR3 length: 18 residues.

This clonotype appeared many times. At one end, the junction sequence differs from germline, possibly due to a read error. This chain's CDR3 is CASSLEAGTPDTRYF. The DNA of the CDR3 is TGTGCCAGCAGCTTAGAAGCGGGTACCCCAGATACGCGGTATTTT. The V and J genes are TRBV11-2 and TRBJ2-3; TRBD2 might be the D (6 bases). Germline V lookup: CDR1 SGHAT, CDR2 FQNNGV. The CDR3 sequence is 15 residues long.

The V gene is TRBV7-2, the J gene TRBJ2-3, with 7 bases aligning to TRBD2. The V gene end was trimmed by 2 bases and the J gene end by 5 bases; junction bases not matched to a gene: 7. CDR1 is SGHTA and CDR2 is FQGNSA in the germline V gene. CDR3 size: 15 residues. CDR3 sequence reads: CASSLYLGRVDTQYF. The CDR3 nucleotides read TGTGCCAGCAGCTTATATCTGGGGAGGGTAGATACGCAGTATTTT.

V and J are TRBV20-1 and TRBJ2-7; TRBD1 matches 7 bases. Germline V gene data show CDR1 as DFQATT and CDR2 as SNEGSKA (reference sequence). This CDR3 has 17 amino acids. Losses at the gene ends were 7 bases for V and 5 bases for J; bases not matched to a gene: 23. The CDR3 protein is CSVSPIPGQQEGHEQYF. As DNA, the CDR3 is TGCAGTGTTAGTCCAATTCCGGGACAGCAAGAAGGCCACGAGCAGTACTTC.

In the case of this clonotype: One end of the junction does not line up with germline, which may come from a read error. The CDR3 DNA reads TGTGCTAGCGGAAAGGCGGCGAACACAGGGGAGCTGTTTTTT. This codes for CASGKAANTGELFF. The chain recombines TRBV12-3 or TRBV12-4 with TRBJ2-2; possibly TRBD2 for D (6 bases). The CDR3 length is 14 residues.

On this clonotype itself: One junction end disagrees with the germline gene, perhaps due to a read error. The chain recombines TRBV28 with TRBJ2-7; D not resolved. Germline lookup yields CDR1 MDHEN and CDR2 SYDVKM. The CDR3 covers 11 residues. Here the CDR3 reads CASTFSRKQYF. DNA of the CDR3: TGTGCCAGCACCTTCTCCCGGAAGCAGTATTTC.

This clonotype was picked up many times. CDR3 in amino acids: CASSQVSSGANVLTF. Written as DNA, the CDR3 is TGCGCCAGCAGCCAAGTAAGCTCTGGGGCCAACGTCCTGACTTTC. The chain combines TRBV4-1 with TRBJ2-6; D remains unclear. The germline CDR1 and CDR2 sequences are MGHRA and YSYEKL. V gave up 1 base and J gave up 0 bases, with 4 bases separating them. The CDR3 consists of 15 residues.

As concerns this clonotype: This may arise from a read error, as a much more abundant clone is one base away. CDR3 region: CASSQAGLKGASGHYF. In DNA form, the CDR3 reads TGCGCCAGCAGCCAAGCCGGTCTCAAGGGGGCGTCTGGGCACTATTTT. V is TRBV4-1 and J is TRBJ2-3; 7 nucleotides align to TRBD1. CDR3 size: 16 residues. The germline gives CDR1 MGHRA, CDR2 YSYEKL. The junction had 19 bases not matched to a gene; V was cut back by 1 base and J by 15 bases.

As concerns this clonotype: The junction does not match germline at one end; this may be a read error. The rearrangement uses TRBV12-3 or TRBV12-4 and TRBJ1-3; D unresolved. CDR3 size: 16 residues. CDR3 protein: CASSFHREPTGNTVYF. In DNA form, the CDR3 reads TGTGCCAGCAGTTTTCACCGGGAGCCAACTGGAAACACCGTATATTTT.

This clonotype came up a few times. A much larger clone differs from this one at a single base, so this may be a read error. The chain joins TRBV4-1 to TRBJ1-2; the D is unclear. From germline, CDR1 is MGHRA and CDR2 YSYEKL. The CDR3 covers 11 residues. The CDR3 DNA reads as TGCGCCAGCAACCAAGATAGGGCCCCATGGTTC. Residues: CASNQDRAPWF.